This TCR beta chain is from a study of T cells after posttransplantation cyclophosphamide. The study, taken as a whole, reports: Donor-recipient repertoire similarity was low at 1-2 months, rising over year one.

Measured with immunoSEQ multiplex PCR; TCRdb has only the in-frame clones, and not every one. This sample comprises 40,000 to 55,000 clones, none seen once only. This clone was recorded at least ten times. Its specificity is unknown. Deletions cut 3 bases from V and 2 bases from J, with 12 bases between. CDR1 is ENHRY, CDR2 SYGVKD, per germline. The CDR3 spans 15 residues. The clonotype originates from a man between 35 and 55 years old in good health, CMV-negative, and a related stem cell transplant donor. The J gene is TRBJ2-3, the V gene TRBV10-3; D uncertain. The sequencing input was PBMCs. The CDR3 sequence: CAISDNLRPTDTQYF. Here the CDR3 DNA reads TGTGCCATCAGTGACAATTTGAGGCCCACAGATACGCAGTATTTT.